The clone carrying this TCR beta chain was seen only a few times. The source of the sample is a study of human T cells and chemical hapten exposure. TCRdb processed the RACE reads anew with MiXCR; each CDR3 protein has one entry. The sample has around 70,000 distinct CDR3 sequences; around 6.3% are singletons. The CDR3 spans 16 residues. In germline, CDR1 is MDHEN, CDR2 SYDVKM. Trimming pared 4 bases from V and 0 bases from J, leaving 13 bases between. The sample's time point: healthy volunteer bleed at 6 weeks. Total RNA extraction was carried out from unfractionated whole blood. The source is a female donor in good health. Some clones in this sample may be carry-over from other donors' samples. The material sequenced was whole blood. The rearrangement links TRBV28 to TRBJ1-5, with D perhaps TRBD1 (5 bases). CDR3 sequence (DNA): TGTGCCAGCAGTTCATGGGACGGTTATAGCAATCAGCCCCAGCATTTT. It codes for CASSSWDGYSNQPQHF.